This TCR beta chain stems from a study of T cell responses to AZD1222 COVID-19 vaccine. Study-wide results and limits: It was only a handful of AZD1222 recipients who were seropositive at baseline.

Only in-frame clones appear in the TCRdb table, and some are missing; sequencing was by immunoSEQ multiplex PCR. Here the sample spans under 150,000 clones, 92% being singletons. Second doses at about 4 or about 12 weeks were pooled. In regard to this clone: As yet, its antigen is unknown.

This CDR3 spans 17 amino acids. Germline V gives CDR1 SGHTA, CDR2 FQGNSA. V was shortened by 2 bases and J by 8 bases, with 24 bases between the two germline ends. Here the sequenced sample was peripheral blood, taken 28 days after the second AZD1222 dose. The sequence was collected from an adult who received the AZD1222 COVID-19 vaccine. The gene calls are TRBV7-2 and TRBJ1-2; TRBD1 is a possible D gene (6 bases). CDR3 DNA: TGTGCCAGCAGCTTAATGGAGGGGGGCGGGCCCTCGAGGGGCTACACCTTC. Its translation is CASSLMEGGGPSRGYTF.